A single T cell receptor (beta chain) is shown here with its context. Trimming cost V 5 bases and J 7 bases; bases outside gene matches: 11. Germline-derived CDR1 and CDR2 are SEHNR and FQNEAQ (reference sequence). The CDR3 consists of 15 residues. The data stem from a study of blood T cell repertoires in COVID-19. At the level of the study: The United States, Italy and Spain were the sources of the acute and convalescent COVID-19 samples. The analysed material was cDNA or gDNA that came from T cells, B-cell-depleted T cells, or PBMCs.

As processed by the authors: Amplified reference gene primers provided the basis for estimating nucleated cell counts. Produced via immunoSEQ multiplex PCR; TCRdb's table is partial and in-frame only. Clone size and the V and J calls come from that table; the DNA yielded D and trimming. Of about 300,000 clones listed, approximately 88% are singletons. Enrolment of Seattle patients took place during active infection, and they were followed longitudinally. The receptor was derived from a woman aged 25 to 39 with COVID-19, enrolled during active disease. This chain uses TRBV7-9 with TRBJ2-1; 7 nucleotides match TRBD2. Sequencing used peripheral blood. The CDR3 loop is CASSRGVGPTNEQFF. The CDR3 region has the DNA TGTGCCAGCAGCCGGGGGGTAGGTCCTACGAATGAGCAGTTCTTC. Full variable domain (remainder filled in from reference TRBV7-9 and TRBJ2-1): DTGVSQNPRHKITKRGQNVTFRCDPISEHNRLYWYRQTLGQGPEFLTYFQNEAQLEKSRLLSDRFSAERPKGSFSTLEIQRTEQGDSAMYLCASSRGVGPTNEQFFGPGTRLTVL.